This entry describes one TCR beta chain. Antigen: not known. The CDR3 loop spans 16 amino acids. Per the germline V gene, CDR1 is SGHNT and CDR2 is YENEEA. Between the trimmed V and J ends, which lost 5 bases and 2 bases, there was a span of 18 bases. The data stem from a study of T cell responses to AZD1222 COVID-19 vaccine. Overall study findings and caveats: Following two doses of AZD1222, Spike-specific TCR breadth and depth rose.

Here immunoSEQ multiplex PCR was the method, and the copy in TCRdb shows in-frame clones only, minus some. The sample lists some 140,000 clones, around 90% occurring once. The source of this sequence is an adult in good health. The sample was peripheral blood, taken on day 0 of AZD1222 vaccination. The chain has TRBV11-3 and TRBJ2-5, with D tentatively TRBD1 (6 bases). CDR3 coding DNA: TGTGCCAGCAGCCACCCCTGGGGGCTTGGGCAAGAGACCCAGTACTTC. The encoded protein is CASSHPWGLGQETQYF.